What follows is one T cell receptor (beta chain) and its context. It lacks a known antigen. Base qualities were left out, and no much larger clone turns up one base away. TCR repertoires of sorted CD4+ and CD8+ blood T cells from severe aplastic anemia patients and healthy subjects were deep-sequenced in the study. Ficoll-Paque density gradient centrifugation was used to isolate peripheral blood mononuclear cells. Before DNA extraction, CD4+ and CD8+ T cells were sorted by FACS or by magnetic beads. This sample was taken from a study of CD8+CD57+ T cells in acquired aplastic anemia (dated by TCRdb to the late 2010s). Regarding the study in general: Extracted DNA from sorted CD4+ and CD8+ cells averaged 3.2 ug, ranging from roughly 0.17 to 27.4 ug. Healthy donor samples averaged around 10 million reads for CD4+ and 11.0 million for CD8+ cells. General study outcomes and caveats: No significant difference in CD8+ Simpson's diversity was found between patients and healthy controls (P=0.060). About 30 CD8+ CDR3 sequences were found to be shared between patients and controls, but these sequences appeared to be highly expressed in patients and within the immunodominant clones of the patients.

Genomic DNA served as template for TCR beta VDJ combination and CDR3 sequence profiling. An Illumina HiSeq 2000 was used for TCR repertoire sequencing. Regarding the original processing steps: TRBV/TRBJ rearrangement plots, CDR3 size and DJ length profiles, and Simpson's diversity index were used to evaluate the repertoires. The immunodominant clone was defined as the most abundant DNA sequence in deep sequencing data. CDR3 amino acid sequences were screened for sharing across subjects and compared with published repertoires and the VDJdb database. TCRdb cleaned the public reads at Q25 with fastp, built clones with MiXCR and kept in-frame beta chains. One record per CDR3 amino acid sequence lists the most common genes and DNA. TCRdb, not the original authors, processed these V and J calls. Recorded for this sample are around 190,000 distinct CDR3 sequences; approximately 52% of them occurred a single time. The ten most abundant clones make up about 16% of the sample.

CDR1 and CDR2 (KGHDR, SFDVKD) derive from the germline V gene. V is clipped by 2 bases and J by 2 bases, and the sequence between their germline boundaries is 2 bases long. The CDR3 has 12 amino acids, counting the end cysteine and phenylalanine. Just the 36-base CDR3 DNA is kept, in frame starting at base 1. This TCR derives from a human donor in good health, serving as a control. The sample consisted of sorted CD4+, CD8+, or CD8+CD57+ T cells (not recorded which) from PBMCs. Here the chain combines TRBV24-1 and TRBJ1-2; the D gene cannot be resolved reliably. The encoded CDR3 is CATSDSNYGYTF. The base sequence is TGTGCCACCAGTGATTCAAACTATGGCTACACCTTC.